The 30 T cell receptor beta chains presented below share a single source sample, sequenced in a study of T cell repertoires in cytomegalovirus infection. TCRdb recomputed calls from the reads with MiXCR, one row per CDR3 protein. The profile covers hundreds of thousands of distinct CDR3 sequences, with approximately 31% appearing a single time and around 15% taken by the ten largest. Antigens for these TCRs are unknown. Sequenced material: cultured CD8+ T cells from PBMCs, taken from culture after CMV antigen stimulation. The receptor source for this set is a human donor in good health (CMV status not recorded). Some clones in this sample may be carry-over from other donors' samples.

The CDR3 coding sequence is TGTGCCATCAGGAGGGACGCCCCGGGGGGGCACAATGAGCAGTTCTTC. Translation: CAIRRDAPGGHNEQFF. The chain joins TRBV10-3 to TRBJ2-1; TRBD2 matches 8 bases. V dropped 6 bases and J dropped 5; count of bases not matched to a gene: 12. The CDR3 has 16 residues. CDR1 and CDR2 from the germline V gene are ENHRY and SYGVKD.

This clonotype was detected a few times. The chain carries TRBV19 and TRBJ1-1, with unresolved D. The CDR3 has 14 amino acids. Germline V gene lookup returns CDR1 LNHDA and CDR2 SQIVND (reference sequence). The V end lost 3 bases, the J end lost 0 bases, and 8 bases lay between the germline ends. The CDR3 region is CASSMRTVNTEAFF. The DNA for the CDR3 is TGTGCCAGTAGTATGAGGACGGTGAACACTGAAGCTTTCTTT.

The chain is built from TRBV6-5 and TRBJ1-2; TRBD1 matches at 8 bases. J gave up 7 bases and V 5 bases, and 6 bases lay outside the gene matches. The CDR3 consists of 13 residues. Germline V gives CDR1 MNHEY, CDR2 SVGAGI. The CDR3 is CASSQDRVIGYTF. The CDR3, as DNA: TGTGCCAGCAGTCAGGACAGGGTAATTGGCTACACCTTC.

The chain joins TRBV4-2 to TRBJ1-1; D remains ambiguous. The CDR3 covers 13 residues. Looked up from germline, CDR1 is LGHNA and CDR2 is YNFKEQ. Trimming cost V 1 base and J 7 bases, with 10 bases left between them. CDR3 region: CASSQVYGGEAFF. For the CDR3, the DNA is TGTGCCAGCAGCCAAGTGTATGGCGGTGAAGCTTTCTTT.

This chain links TRBV7-6 with TRBJ2-1; 8 bases are a match to TRBD1. There are 15 residues in the CDR3. With 5 bases clipped from V and 2 bases from J, the junction kept 5 bases outside the gene matches. Germline CDR1 and CDR2: SGHVS and FNYEAQ. The CDR3: CASSRTGNAYNEQFF. The DNA of the CDR3 is TGTGCCAGCAGCAGGACAGGGAACGCCTACAATGAGCAGTTCTTC.

This clonotype was picked up a small number of times. The chain is built from TRBV5-6 and TRBJ2-7, with 8 bases fitting TRBD1. V gave up 4 bases and J gave up 3 bases; unmatched junction bases: 9. The CDR3 loop spans 15 amino acids. Germline CDR1 reads SGHDT; CDR2 reads YYEEEE. DNA for the CDR3: TGTGCCAGCAGCCGTGGACAGGGAACCTTCTACGAGCAGTACGTC. Protein: CASSRGQGTFYEQYV.

V is TRBV25-1 and J is TRBJ2-6; 8 bases match TRBD1. The germline V gene encodes CDR1 MGHDK and CDR2 SYGVNS. CDR3 length: 16 residues. V lost 6 bases and J lost 2; bases outside the gene matches: 6. The CDR3 loop is CASRGQAGTGANVLTF. CDR3 DNA: TGTGCCAGCAGGGGACAGGCCGGAACTGGGGCCAACGTCCTGACTTTC.

The chain recombines TRBV25-1 with TRBJ1-6, with 8 bases matching TRBD1. The CDR3 consists of 16 residues. The V gene end was trimmed by 3 bases and the J gene end by 9 bases; junction bases not matched to a gene: 10. Germline lookup yields CDR1 MGHDK and CDR2 SYGVNS. CDR3 region: CASSDTDRGLGSPLHF. The CDR3 coding sequence is TGTGCCAGCAGTGATACCGACAGGGGCTTAGGTTCACCCCTCCACTTT. Full variable domain (remainder filled in from reference TRBV25-1 and TRBJ1-6): EADIYQTPRYLVIGTGKKITLECSQTMGHDKMYWYQQDPGMELHLIHYSYGVNSTEKGDLSSESTVSRIRTEHFPLTLESARPSHTSQYLCASSDTDRGLGSPLHFGNGTRLTVT.

This sequence joins TRBV20-1 and TRBJ2-7, with 10 positions matching TRBD1. CDR1 DFQATT and CDR2 SNEGSKA come from the germline V gene (reference sequence). The CDR3 contains 16 residues. V was pared by 0 bases and J by 2 bases, with 7 bases of the junction left unmatched. CDR3: CSARDRGGTGAYEQYF. The CDR3 DNA reads TGCAGTGCTAGAGATCGAGGAGGGACAGGGGCCTACGAGCAGTACTTC.

The chain recombines TRBV7-9 with TRBJ2-3; no definite D call. Trimming took 5 bases from V and 4 from J, leaving 7 bases between them. The CDR3 is 12 amino acids. Germline V gives CDR1 SEHNR, CDR2 FQNEAQ (reference sequence). Here the CDR3 DNA reads TGTGCCAGCAGCGTACTTTCAGATACGCAGTATTTT. It is translated as CASSVLSDTQYF.

A word on this clonotype: A much larger clonotype is one base distant, so this may be a read error. The chain couples TRBV7-9 to TRBJ2-5; 9 nucleotides align to TRBD1. Germline V CDR1 and CDR2: SEHNR, FQNEAQ (reference sequence). This CDR3 is built from 14 residues. CDR3 in amino acids: CASSHWDREETRYF. The CDR3 region has the DNA TGTGCCAGCAGCCACTGGGACAGGGAAGAGACCCGGTACTTC.

This clonotype was recorded at least ten times. J is TRBJ2-1 and V is TRBV7-8; D not certain. The ends were cut back, 1 base at V and 4 bases at J, with 5 bases in the middle. The CDR3 loop spans 13 amino acids. From germline, CDR1 is SGHVS and CDR2 FQNEAQ. This CDR3 is CASSLDPYNEQFF. CDR3 nucleotide sequence: TGTGCCAGCAGCTTAGACCCTTACAATGAGCAGTTCTTC.

This chain joins TRBV6-1 and TRBJ2-5; 9 bases fit TRBD1. The CDR3 has 15 amino acids. With 6 bases clipped from V and 5 bases from J, the junction kept 10 bases outside the gene matches. Germline V gene sequence: CDR1 MNHNS, CDR2 SASEGT. CDR3 protein: CASRTTGGASETQYF. For the CDR3, the DNA is TGTGCCAGCAGAACCACAGGGGGCGCGTCGGAGACCCAGTACTTC.

This clonotype was recorded a few times. The V call is TRBV28, the J call TRBJ1-2, with 8 bases aligning to TRBD1. Losses at the gene ends were 8 bases for V and 3 bases for J; bases not matched to a gene: 11. CDR1 is MDHEN and CDR2 is SYDVKM in the germline V gene. The length of the CDR3 is 15 residues. For the CDR3, the DNA is TGTGCCAGCGGTGAGACAGGGGTGGTGGACTATGGCTACACCTTC. This encodes CASGETGVVDYGYTF.

This clonotype appeared a few times. This sequence joins TRBV12-3 or TRBV12-4 and TRBJ2-1; 10 bases map to TRBD2. The CDR3 is 15 residues long. V lost 2 bases and J lost 6; bases outside the gene matches: 4. The CDR3 sequence: CASSLQRGGPNEQFF. CDR3 sequence (DNA): TGTGCCAGCAGTTTACAGCGGGGGGGCCCCAATGAGCAGTTCTTC.

This clonotype was detected many times. The V gene is TRBV12-3 or TRBV12-4, the J gene TRBJ1-1, with unresolved D. The CDR3 has 19 amino acids. V lost 3 bases, J lost 4 bases, and 27 bases lay in between. CDR3 protein: CASSFLQYDPSAWFTEAFF. In DNA, the CDR3 is TGTGCCAGCAGTTTTCTTCAGTATGACCCATCCGCCTGGTTCACTGAAGCTTTCTTT.

Here the CDR3 reads CSARHRSYEQYV. The CDR3 DNA reads TGCAGTGCCCGCCACCGCTCCTACGAGCAGTACGTC. This sequence joins TRBV20-1 and TRBJ2-7; D unclear. Trimming took off 6 bases at V and 0 bases at J, with 9 bases between the two ends. Per germline, CDR1 DFQATT and CDR2 SNEGSKA (reference sequence). The CDR3 consists of 12 residues.

This clonotype was counted between two and nine times. In nucleotides, the CDR3 is TGTGCCAGCAGCTTACATTTTCGGACTAGCGGGGGGGCTGCCGCAGATACGCAGTATTTT. Protein sequence: CASSLHFRTSGGAAADTQYF. V and J are TRBV13 and TRBJ2-3; 15 bases match TRBD2. The V segment lost 2 bases and the J segment 4 bases; nucleotides outside the gene matches: 13. Germline V CDR1 and CDR2: PRHDT, FYEKMQ (reference sequence). This CDR3 region has 20 residues.

The V call is TRBV12-5, the J call TRBJ1-1; D call uncertain. Trimming pared 5 bases from V and 5 bases from J, leaving 12 bases between. The CDR3 loop spans 13 amino acids. Germline CDR1 and CDR2: LGHNT and FRNRAP. The CDR3 loop reads CASGNGIGTEAFF. CDR3 nucleotides: TGTGCTAGTGGTAATGGAATTGGGACTGAAGCTTTCTTT.

V usage is TRBV9 and J usage is TRBJ2-3; 8 nucleotides align to TRBD2. Per germline, CDR1 SGDLS and CDR2 YYNGEE. The CDR3 contains 15 residues. V lost 3 bases, J lost 0 bases, and 3 bases stayed unmatched. The CDR3 is CASSAGGGSTDTQYF. In nucleotides, the CDR3 is TGTGCCAGCAGCGCCGGGGGGGGGAGCACAGATACGCAGTATTTT.

The rearrangement links TRBV7-9 to TRBJ2-4; D is unclear. This CDR3 is built from 10 residues. From germline, CDR1 is SEHNR and CDR2 FQNEAQ (reference sequence). V gave up 5 bases and J gave up 8 bases, with 4 bases separating them. The DNA for the CDR3 is TGTGCCAGCAGCCCAGACATTCAGTACTTC. This translates into CASSPDIQYF.

This clonotype was picked up a small number of times. The chain couples TRBV28 to TRBJ2-3; 9 nucleotides align to TRBD2. The V gene end was trimmed by 3 bases and the J gene end by 4 bases; junction bases not matched to a gene: 11. Germline V lookup: CDR1 MDHEN, CDR2 SYDVKM. This CDR3 region has 17 residues. The CDR3 DNA reads as TGTGCCAGCAGTTTTTTAGTGGCTAGCGGGGAATCAGATACGCAGTATTTT. As protein: CASSFLVASGESDTQYF.

This chain links TRBV12-3 or TRBV12-4 with TRBJ2-5; 13 positions match TRBD2. With V trimmed by 7 bases and J by 3 bases, 5 bases remained unmatched. The CDR3 runs to 15 residues. CDR3 DNA: TGTGCCAGCACCACTAGCGGGGGGGCGGAAGAGACCCAGTACTTC. This codes for CASTTSGGAEETQYF.

There are a few counts of this clonotype. The V and J genes are TRBV6-5 and TRBJ2-5; 9 bases agree with TRBD2. Germline-derived CDR1 and CDR2 are MNHEY and SVGAGI. J gave up 1 base and V 1 base, and 7 bases lay outside the gene matches. The CDR3 is 17 amino acids. CDR3 DNA: TGTGCCAGCAGTTACTTTAGTAGCGGGAGCCCCCAAGAGACCCAGTACTTC. It yields the protein CASSYFSSGSPQETQYF.

The genes are TRBV6-1 and TRBJ2-5; 9 nucleotides line up with TRBD1. J gave up 4 bases and V 2 bases, and 5 bases lay outside the gene matches. The CDR3 is 15 amino acids. Germline V gene sequence: CDR1 MNHNS, CDR2 SASEGT. The CDR3 sequence is CASSELTGGPETQYF. The CDR3 bases are TGTGCCAGCAGTGAACTTACAGGGGGCCCAGAGACCCAGTACTTC.

This clonotype turned up a few times. This chain links TRBV15 with TRBJ2-3, with 9 bases matching TRBD1. Losses at the gene ends were 3 bases for V and 1 base for J; bases not matched to a gene: 5. Germline CDR1 is LNHNV and CDR2 is YYDKDF (reference sequence). CDR3 size: 16 residues. The chain's CDR3 is CATSRDRGFGTDTQYF. The CDR3 DNA sequence: TGTGCCACCAGCAGGGACAGGGGTTTCGGCACAGATACGCAGTATTTT.

The CDR3 DNA sequence: TGCGCCAGCAGCCAAGATAGTCGGGGGGGCCCGACAGATACGCAGTATTTT. Translated, it gives CASSQDSRGGPTDTQYF. The chain carries TRBV4-3 and TRBJ2-3, with 8 bases identical to TRBD2. This CDR3 region has 17 residues. The J segment lost 3 bases and the V segment lost 0 bases, leaving 8 bases of the junction unmatched. Germline loops: CDR1 LGHNA, CDR2 YSLEER.

The chain recombines TRBV27 with TRBJ2-7; tentatively, D is TRBD2 (5 bases). Germline V gene data show CDR1 as MNHEY and CDR2 as SMNVEV (reference sequence). The CDR3 covers 15 residues. Trimming took 6 bases from V and 5 from J, leaving 20 bases between them. The CDR3 DNA reads as TGTGCCAGCAGACTCACCTCCGGAGGAAAAAACGAGCAGTACGTC. Translated, it gives CASRLTSGGKNEQYV.

CDR3 protein: CASSQAPGQPTSQPQHF. The CDR3 DNA is TGTGCCAGCAGCCAAGCTCCGGGACAGCCTACTTCTCAGCCCCAGCATTTT. The chain uses TRBV4-2 and TRBJ1-5, with TRBD1 matching 7 bases. The J segment lost 6 bases and the V segment lost 1 base, leaving 12 bases of the junction unmatched. The CDR3 is 17 residues long. Looked up from germline, CDR1 is LGHNA and CDR2 is YNFKEQ.

The chain joins TRBV6-5 to TRBJ2-1, with 8 nucleotides matching TRBD2. V was clipped by 0 bases and J by 2 bases; unmatched bases: 6. Germline CDR1 is MNHEY and CDR2 is SVGAGI. The CDR3 runs 17 residues. The CDR3 bases are TGTGCCAGCAGTTACTCTCACGGGGGGGCCCCCTACAATGAGCAGTTCTTC. Residues: CASSYSHGGAPYNEQFF.